This T cell receptor (beta chain) was captured in a study of control samples from healthy donors and cancer patients. Germline assignment: CDR1 SGHRS and CDR2 YFSETQ. Trimming left V 6 bases short and J 0 bases short, with 18 bases between. This CDR3 has 16 residues. TCRdb keeps only in-frame clones here, not all; method: immunoSEQ multiplex PCR. The repertoire includes some 130,000 clones, about 90% of them detected once, and around 2.1% sits in the top ten. The clonotype was recovered from a woman aged 50 to 60 in good health. Sequencing was performed on blood. This chain uses TRBV5-1 with TRBJ2-5; D gene uncertain. Written as DNA, the CDR3 is TGCGCCAGCAAAATAAACCGAAACCAGGACCAAGAGACCCAGTACTTC. Translation gives CASKINRNQDQETQYF. The full variable domain, rest sourced from reference TRBV5-1 and TRBJ2-5, is KAGVTQTPRYLIKTRGQQVTLSCSPISGHRSVSWYQQTPGQGLQFLFEYFSETQRNKGNFPGRFSGRQFSNSRSEMNVSTLELGDSALYLCASKINRNQDQETQYFGPGTRLLVL.